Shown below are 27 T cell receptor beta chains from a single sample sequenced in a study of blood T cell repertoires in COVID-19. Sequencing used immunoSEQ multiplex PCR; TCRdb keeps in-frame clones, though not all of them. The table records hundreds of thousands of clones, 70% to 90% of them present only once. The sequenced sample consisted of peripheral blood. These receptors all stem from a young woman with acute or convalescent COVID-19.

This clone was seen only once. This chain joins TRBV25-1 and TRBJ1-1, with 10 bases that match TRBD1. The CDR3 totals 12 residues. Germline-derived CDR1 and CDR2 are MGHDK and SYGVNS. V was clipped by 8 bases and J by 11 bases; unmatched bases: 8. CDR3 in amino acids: CASDPGQGRAFF. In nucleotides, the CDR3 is TGTGCCAGCGATCCGGGACAGGGGAGGGCTTTCTTT.

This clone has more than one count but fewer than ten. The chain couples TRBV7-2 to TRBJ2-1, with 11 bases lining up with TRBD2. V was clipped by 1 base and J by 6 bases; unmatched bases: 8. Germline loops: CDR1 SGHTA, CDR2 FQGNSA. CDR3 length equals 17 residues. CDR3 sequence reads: CASSLEGLAGGGNEQFF. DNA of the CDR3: TGTGCCAGCAGCTTAGAGGGGCTAGCGGGAGGAGGCAATGAGCAGTTCTTC.

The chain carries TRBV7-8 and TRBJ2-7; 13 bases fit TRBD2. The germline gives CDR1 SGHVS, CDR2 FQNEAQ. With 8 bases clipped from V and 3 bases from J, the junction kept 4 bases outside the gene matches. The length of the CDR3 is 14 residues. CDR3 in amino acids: CASDRLAGGYEQYF. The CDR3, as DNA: TGTGCCAGCGACCGACTAGCGGGGGGCTACGAGCAGTACTTC.

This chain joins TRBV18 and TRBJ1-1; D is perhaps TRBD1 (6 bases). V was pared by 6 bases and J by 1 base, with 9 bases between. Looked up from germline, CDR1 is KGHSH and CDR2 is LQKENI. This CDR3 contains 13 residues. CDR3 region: CASSRGSNTEAFF. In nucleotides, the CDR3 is TGTGCCAGCTCCAGGGGATCGAACACTGAAGCTTTCTTT.

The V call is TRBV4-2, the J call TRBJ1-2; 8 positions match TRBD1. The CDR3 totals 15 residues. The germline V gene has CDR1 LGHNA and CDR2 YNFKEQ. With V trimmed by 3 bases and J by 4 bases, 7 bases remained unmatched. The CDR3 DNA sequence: TGTGCCAGCAGCCAGGGACTTACAGGGGGCTATGGCTACACCTTC. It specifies CASSQGLTGGYGYTF.

The CDR3, as DNA: TGTGCCAGCAGCCCCGGGACAGTGGAGGCCGGGGAGCTGTTTTTT. Translating gives CASSPGTVEAGELFF. V gene TRBV6-5 combines with J gene TRBJ2-2; 7 bases line up with TRBD1. V shed 6 bases and J 6 bases; nucleotides not matched to a gene: 10. Germline V gene data show CDR1 as MNHEY and CDR2 as SVGAGI. The CDR3 loop spans 15 amino acids.

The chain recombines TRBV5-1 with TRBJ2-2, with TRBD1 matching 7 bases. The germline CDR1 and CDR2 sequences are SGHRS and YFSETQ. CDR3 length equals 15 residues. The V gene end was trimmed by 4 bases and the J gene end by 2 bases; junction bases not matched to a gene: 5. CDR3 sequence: CASSGGQPNTGELFF. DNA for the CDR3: TGCGCCAGCAGCGGGGGACAGCCCAACACCGGGGAGCTGTTTTTT.

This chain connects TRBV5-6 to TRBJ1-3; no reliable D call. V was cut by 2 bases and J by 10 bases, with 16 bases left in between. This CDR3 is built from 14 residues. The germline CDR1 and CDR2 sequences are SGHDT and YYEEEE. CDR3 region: CASSLNSLAVTIYF. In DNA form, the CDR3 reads TGTGCCAGCAGCTTAAACTCCCTTGCTGTAACCATATATTTT.

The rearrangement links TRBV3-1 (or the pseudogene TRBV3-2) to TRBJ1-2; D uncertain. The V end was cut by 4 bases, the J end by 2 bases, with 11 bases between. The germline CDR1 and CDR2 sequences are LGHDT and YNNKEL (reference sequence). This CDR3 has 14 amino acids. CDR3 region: CASSRLAPNYGYTF. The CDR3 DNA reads TGTGCCAGCAGCCGCCTGGCCCCGAACTATGGCTACACCTTC.

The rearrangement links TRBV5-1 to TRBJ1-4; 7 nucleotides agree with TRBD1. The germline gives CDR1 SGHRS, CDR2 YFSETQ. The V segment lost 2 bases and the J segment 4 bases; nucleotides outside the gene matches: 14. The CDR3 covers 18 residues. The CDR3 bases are TGCGCCAGCAGCTTACCAGGACAGGCCAAAACTGGTAATGAAAAACTGTTTTTT. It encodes CASSLPGQAKTGNEKLFF.

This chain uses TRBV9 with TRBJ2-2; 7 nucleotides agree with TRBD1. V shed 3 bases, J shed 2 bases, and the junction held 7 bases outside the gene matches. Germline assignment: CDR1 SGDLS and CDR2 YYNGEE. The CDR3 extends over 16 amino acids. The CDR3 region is CASSDGDRANTGELFF. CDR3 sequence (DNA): TGTGCCAGCAGCGATGGAGACAGGGCCAACACCGGGGAGCTGTTTTTT.

The CDR3 is CASSSGRGTYSPLHF. In DNA, the CDR3 is TGTGCCAGCAGCTCGGGCAGGGGGACGTATTCACCCCTCCACTTT. The rearrangement uses TRBV11-2 and TRBJ1-6, with TRBD1 matching over 7 bases. Unmatched junction bases numbered 8, after V lost 4 bases and J lost 8 bases. The CDR3 runs to 15 residues. Germline V gene lookup returns CDR1 SGHAT and CDR2 FQNNGV.

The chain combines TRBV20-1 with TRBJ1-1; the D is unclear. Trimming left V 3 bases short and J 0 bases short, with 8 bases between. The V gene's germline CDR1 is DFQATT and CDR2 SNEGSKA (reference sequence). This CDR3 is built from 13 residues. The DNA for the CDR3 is TGCAGTGCTAGTCTGCGCGTGAACACTGAAGCTTTCTTT. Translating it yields CSASLRVNTEAFF.

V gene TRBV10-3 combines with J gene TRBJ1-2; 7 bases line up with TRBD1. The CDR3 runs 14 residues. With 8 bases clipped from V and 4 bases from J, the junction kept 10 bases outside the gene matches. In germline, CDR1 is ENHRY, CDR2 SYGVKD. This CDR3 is CAIGRTGEPYGYTF. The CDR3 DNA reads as TGTGCCATCGGTCGGACAGGAGAACCCTATGGCTACACCTTC.

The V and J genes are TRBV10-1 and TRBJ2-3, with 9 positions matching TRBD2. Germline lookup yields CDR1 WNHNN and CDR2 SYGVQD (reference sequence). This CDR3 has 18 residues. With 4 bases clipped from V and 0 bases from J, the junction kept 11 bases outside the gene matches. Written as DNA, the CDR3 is TGCGCCAGCAGTGGACCCTTTGCGCTAGCGGGAAGCACAGATACGCAGTATTTT. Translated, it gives CASSGPFALAGSTDTQYF.

CDR3 bases: TGTGCCAGCTCCCCCGGACAGGTACAACTAATAAGGGTCATGAACACTGAAGCTTTCTTT. Protein sequence: CASSPGQVQLIRVMNTEAFF. V and J are TRBV18 and TRBJ1-1; 7 bases line up with TRBD1. In germline, CDR1 is KGHSH, CDR2 LQKENI. Unmatched junction bases numbered 22, after V lost 6 bases and J lost 0 bases. CDR3 length: 20 amino acids.

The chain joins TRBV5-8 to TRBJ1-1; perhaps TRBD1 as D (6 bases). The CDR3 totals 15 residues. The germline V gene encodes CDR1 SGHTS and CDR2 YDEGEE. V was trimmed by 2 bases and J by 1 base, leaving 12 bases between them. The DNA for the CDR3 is TGTGCCAGCAGCTTTTCGGACAGAACGAACACTGAAGCTTTCTTT. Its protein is CASSFSDRTNTEAFF.

CDR3 loop: CASSFSGTAEQPQHF. The CDR3 nucleotides are TGTGCCAGCAGCTTCTCGGGGACAGCGGAGCAGCCCCAGCATTTT. The chain uses TRBV7-9 and TRBJ1-5, with 7 bases aligning to TRBD1. The V gene end was trimmed by 3 bases and the J gene end by 7 bases; junction bases not matched to a gene: 9. The CDR3 consists of 15 residues. Germline assignment: CDR1 SEHNR and CDR2 FQNEAQ (reference sequence).

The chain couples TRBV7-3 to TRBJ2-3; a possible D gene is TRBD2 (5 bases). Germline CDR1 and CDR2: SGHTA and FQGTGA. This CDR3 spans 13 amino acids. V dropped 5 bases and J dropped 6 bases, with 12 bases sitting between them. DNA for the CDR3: TGTGCCAGCAGCCCGAACCGCGGGGATACGCAGTATTTT. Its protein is CASSPNRGDTQYF.

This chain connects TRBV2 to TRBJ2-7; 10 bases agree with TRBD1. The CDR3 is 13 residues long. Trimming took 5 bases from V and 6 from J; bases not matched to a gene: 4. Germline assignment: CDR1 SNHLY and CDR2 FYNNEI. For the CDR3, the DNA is TGTGCCAGCAGTAGCGGGACAGGGGTCGAGCAGTACTTC. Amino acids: CASSSGTGVEQYF.

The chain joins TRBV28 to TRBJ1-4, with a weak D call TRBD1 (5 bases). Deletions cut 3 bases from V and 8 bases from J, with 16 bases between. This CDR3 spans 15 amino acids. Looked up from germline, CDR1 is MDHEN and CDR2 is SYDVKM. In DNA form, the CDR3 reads TGTGCCAGCAGTTTTCATGGGGCCGGAGAGGAAAAACTGTTTTTT. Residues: CASSFHGAGEEKLFF.

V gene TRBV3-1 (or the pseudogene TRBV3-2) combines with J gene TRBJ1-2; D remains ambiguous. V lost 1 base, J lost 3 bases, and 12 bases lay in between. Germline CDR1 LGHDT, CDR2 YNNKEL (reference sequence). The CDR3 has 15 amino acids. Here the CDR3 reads CASSQGLARYYGYTF. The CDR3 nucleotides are TGTGCCAGCAGCCAAGGCCTGGCACGATACTATGGCTACACCTTC.

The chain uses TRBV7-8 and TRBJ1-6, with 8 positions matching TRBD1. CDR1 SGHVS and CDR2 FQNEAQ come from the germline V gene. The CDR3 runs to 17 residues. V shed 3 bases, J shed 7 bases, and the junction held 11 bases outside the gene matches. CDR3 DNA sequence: TGTGCCAGCAGCTTCCGGGACAGGAGAGCCGGCAATTCACCCCTCCACTTT. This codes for CASSFRDRRAGNSPLHF.

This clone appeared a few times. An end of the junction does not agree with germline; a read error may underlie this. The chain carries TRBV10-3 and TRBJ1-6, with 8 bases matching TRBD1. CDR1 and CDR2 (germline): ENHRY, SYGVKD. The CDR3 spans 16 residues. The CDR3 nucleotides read TGTGCCATCGGTGAGGTCAGGGGGCAATATAATTCACCCCTCCACTTT. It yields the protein CAIGEVRGQYNSPLHF.

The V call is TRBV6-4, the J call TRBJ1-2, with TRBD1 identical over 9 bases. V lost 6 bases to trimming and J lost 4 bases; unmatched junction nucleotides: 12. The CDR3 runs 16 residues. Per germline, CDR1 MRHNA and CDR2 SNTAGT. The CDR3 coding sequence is TGTGCCAGCAGCCTAGAGGGGGGACAGGGCCTCTATGGCTACACCTTC. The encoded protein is CASSLEGGQGLYGYTF.

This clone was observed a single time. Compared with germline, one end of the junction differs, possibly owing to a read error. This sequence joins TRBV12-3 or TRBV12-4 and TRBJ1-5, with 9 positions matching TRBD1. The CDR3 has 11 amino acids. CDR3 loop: CASSNGQGRIF. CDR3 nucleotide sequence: TGTGCCAGCAGTAACGGACAGGGGCGAATTTTT.

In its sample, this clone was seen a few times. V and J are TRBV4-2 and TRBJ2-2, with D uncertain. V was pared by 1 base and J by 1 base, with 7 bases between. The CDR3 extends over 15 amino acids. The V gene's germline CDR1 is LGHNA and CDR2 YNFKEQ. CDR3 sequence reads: CASSQVPGNTGELFF. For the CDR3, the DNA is TGTGCCAGCAGCCAAGTACCAGGGAACACCGGGGAGCTGTTTTTT.